The clone carrying this T cell receptor beta chain was detected only a few times. Its target is not known. Germline CDR1 LGHNA, CDR2 YNFKEQ. V lost 4 bases and J lost 11, with 27 bases in between. The length of the CDR3 is 17 residues. These data originate in a study of blood T cells in healthy people across ages. Overall study results and limits: Leaving the PBMCs unsorted stopped any conclusive comparison of naive versus antigen-experienced cells.

A J-beta primer mix and a sample-barcoded 5' primer were used in a second PCR of roughly 7 to 12 cycles. TCRdb passed the 5' RACE reads through MiXCR, listing each CDR3 protein once. This sample carries 760,000 or so distinct CDR3 sequences, 25% of them seen once, and the ten largest clones take 9.4%. A minimum of 6.5 million PBMCs was isolated per sample. Another study also made use of these data, one on T cells of mothers and their children. This second report adds: The TCR beta CDR3 read count exceeded 9.5 million for each mother and was several million for each child.

The sequence was obtained from a boy under 18 in good health. V is TRBV4-2 and J is TRBJ1-5; a possible D gene is TRBD1 (6 bases). Sequencing was carried out using blood. CDR3 sequence: CASSPQKAQEWGAAQHF. The CDR3 nucleotides are TGTGCCAGCAGCCCCCAAAAGGCACAGGAGTGGGGGGCAGCCCAGCATTTT.